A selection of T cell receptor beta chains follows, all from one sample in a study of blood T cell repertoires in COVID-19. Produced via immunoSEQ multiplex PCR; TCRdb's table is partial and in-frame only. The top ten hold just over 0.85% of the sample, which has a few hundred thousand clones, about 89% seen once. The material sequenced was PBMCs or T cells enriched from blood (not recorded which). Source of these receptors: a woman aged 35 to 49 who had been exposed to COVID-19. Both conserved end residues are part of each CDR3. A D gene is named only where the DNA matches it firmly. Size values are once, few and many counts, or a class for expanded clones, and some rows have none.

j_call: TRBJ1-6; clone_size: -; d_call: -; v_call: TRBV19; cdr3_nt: TGTGCCAGTAGTAAGGGAGGAAGCGGCTCACCCCTCCACTTT; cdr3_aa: CASSKGGSGSPLHF
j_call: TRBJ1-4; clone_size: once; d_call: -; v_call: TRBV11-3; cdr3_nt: TGTGCCAGCAGCGACCGCCGGGAGGGGGATAATGAAAAACTGTTTTTT; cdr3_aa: CASSDRREGDNEKLFF
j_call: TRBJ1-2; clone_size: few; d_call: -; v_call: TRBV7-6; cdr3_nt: TGTGCCAGCAGCCCATTGGACAGCGTTAGTTATGGCTACACCTTC; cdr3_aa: CASSPLDSVSYGYTF
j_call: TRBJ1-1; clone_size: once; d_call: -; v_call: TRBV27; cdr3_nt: TGTGCCAGCAGTTTAAAGGGGTGGGACACTGAAGCTTTCTTT; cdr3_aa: CASSLKGWDTEAFF
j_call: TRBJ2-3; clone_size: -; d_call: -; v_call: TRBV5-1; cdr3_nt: TGCGCCAGCACCGGCGGGGTGAGCACAGATACGCAGTATTTT; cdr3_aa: CASTGGVSTDTQYF
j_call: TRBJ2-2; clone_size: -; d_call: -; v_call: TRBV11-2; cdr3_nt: TGTGCCAGCAGTAAAAATAGACAGACCGGGGAGCTGTTTTTT; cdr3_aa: CASSKNRQTGELFF
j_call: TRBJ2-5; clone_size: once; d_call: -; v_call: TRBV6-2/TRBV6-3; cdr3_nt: TGTGCCAGCAGTCCCATCCTCGACGTACAGGCGCCGGAGAGGAAGACCCAGTACTTC; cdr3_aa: CASSPILDVQAPERKTQYF
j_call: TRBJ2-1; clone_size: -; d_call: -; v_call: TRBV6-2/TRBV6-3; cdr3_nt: TGTGCCAGCAGTTATGATAGCAGCTACAATGAGCAGTTCTTC; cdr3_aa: CASSYDSSYNEQFF
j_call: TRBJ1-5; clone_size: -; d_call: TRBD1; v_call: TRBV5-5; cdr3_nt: TGTGCCAGCAGCTCGGGACAGGCCCGCCAGCCCCAGCATTTT; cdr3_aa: CASSSGQARQPQHF
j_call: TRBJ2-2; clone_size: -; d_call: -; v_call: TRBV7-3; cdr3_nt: TGTGCCAGCAGCCCGAGCACCGGGGAGCTGTTTTTT; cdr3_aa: CASSPSTGELFF
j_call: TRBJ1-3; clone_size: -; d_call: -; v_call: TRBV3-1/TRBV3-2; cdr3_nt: TGTGCCAGCAGCCAAGATGGGGGCGCGAGAGGAAACACCATATATTTT; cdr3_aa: CASSQDGGARGNTIYF
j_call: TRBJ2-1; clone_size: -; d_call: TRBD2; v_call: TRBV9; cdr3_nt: TGTGCCAGCAGCTCCAACGGACTAGCGGGCTCCTACAATGAGCAGTTCTTC; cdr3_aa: CASSSNGLAGSYNEQFF
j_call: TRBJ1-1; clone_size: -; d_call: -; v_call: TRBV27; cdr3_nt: TGTGCCAGCAGTTCCCCCGCCCGGGAAGCTTTCTTT; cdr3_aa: CASSSPAREAFF
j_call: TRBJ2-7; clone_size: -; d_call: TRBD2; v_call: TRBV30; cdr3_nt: TGTGCCTGGAGTGCCGGGACTAGCGGATACGAGCAGTACTTC; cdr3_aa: CAWSAGTSGYEQYF
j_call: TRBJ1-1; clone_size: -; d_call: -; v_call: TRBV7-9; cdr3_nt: TGTGCCAGCAGCTTCAGTGGCCCTGAAGCTTTCTTT; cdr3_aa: CASSFSGPEAFF
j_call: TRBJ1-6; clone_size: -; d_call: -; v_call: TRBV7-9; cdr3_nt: TGTGCCAGCAGCCCTCGTCTGAGCTCCTATAATTCACCCCTCCACTTT; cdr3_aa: CASSPRLSSYNSPLHF
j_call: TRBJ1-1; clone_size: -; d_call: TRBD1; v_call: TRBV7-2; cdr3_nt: TGTGCCAGCAGCCCCCGACAGGGTTGGGGACGAGAAGCTTTCTTT; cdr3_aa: CASSPRQGWGREAFF
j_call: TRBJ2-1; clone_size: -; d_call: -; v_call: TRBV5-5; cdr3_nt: TGTGCCAGCAGCCCAACCGCAGCGCAAGACAATGAGCAGTTCTTC; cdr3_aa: CASSPTAAQDNEQFF
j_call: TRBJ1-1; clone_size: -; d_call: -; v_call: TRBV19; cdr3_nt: TGTGCCAGTAGTATATTGGGGGGGCGGACTGAAGCTTTCTTT; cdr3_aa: CASSILGGRTEAFF
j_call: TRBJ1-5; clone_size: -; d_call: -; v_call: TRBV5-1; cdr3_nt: TGCGCCAGCAGCTTGAGGAGTCAGCCCCAGCATTTT; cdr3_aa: CASSLRSQPQHF
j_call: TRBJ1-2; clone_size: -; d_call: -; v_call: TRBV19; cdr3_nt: TGTGCCAGTAGTGCGGGCGGCAGCTATGGCTACACCTTC; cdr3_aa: CASSAGGSYGYTF
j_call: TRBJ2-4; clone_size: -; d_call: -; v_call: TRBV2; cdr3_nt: TGTGCCAGCAGTACAGCCCCGTTAAACATTCAGTACTTC; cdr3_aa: CASSTAPLNIQYF
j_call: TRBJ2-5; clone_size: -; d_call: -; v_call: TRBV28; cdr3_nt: TGTGCCAGCACCCTGGGAGGGGGAAGAGAGACCCAGTACTTC; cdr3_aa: CASTLGGGRETQYF
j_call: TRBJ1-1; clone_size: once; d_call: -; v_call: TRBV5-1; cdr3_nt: TGCGCCAGCAGCTTGGCCGGACAAAACACTGAAGCTTTCTTT; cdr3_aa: CASSLAGQNTEAFF
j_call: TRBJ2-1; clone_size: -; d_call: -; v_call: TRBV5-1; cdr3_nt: TGCGCCAGCAGCTTGCCCCTTAGCTCCTACAATGAGCAGTTCTTC; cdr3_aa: CASSLPLSSYNEQFF
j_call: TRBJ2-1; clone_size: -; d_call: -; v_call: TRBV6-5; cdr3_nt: TGTGCCAGCACCACACAGGGTAAATCCTACAATGAGCAGTTCTTC; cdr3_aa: CASTTQGKSYNEQFF
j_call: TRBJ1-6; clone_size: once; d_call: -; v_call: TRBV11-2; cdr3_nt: TGTGCCAGCAGCTTAGGGGGGACATTTTATTCACCCCTCCACTTT; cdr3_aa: CASSLGGTFYSPLHF
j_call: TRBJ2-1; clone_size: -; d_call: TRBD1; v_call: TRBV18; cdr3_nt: TGTGCCAGCTCACCCGGGACAGGGAATGAGCAGTTCTTC; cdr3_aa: CASSPGTGNEQFF
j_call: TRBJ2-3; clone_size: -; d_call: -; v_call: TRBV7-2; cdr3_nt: TGTGCCAGCAGCTTAGCGGGCAGCACAGATACGCAGTATTTT; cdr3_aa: CASSLAGSTDTQYF
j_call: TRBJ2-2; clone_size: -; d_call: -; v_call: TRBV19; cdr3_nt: TGTGCCAGTAGTATAGGTTCGGGGAACACCGGGGAGCTGTTTTTT; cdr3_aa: CASSIGSGNTGELFF
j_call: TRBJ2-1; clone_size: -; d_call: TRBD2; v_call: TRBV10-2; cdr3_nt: TGCGCCAGCAGCCGGGCTAGCGGGAGAAATGAGCAGTTCTTC; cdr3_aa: CASSRASGRNEQFF
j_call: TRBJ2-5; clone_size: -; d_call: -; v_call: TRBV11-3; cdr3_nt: TGTGCCAGCAGCCGGGGTACTGGGGAGACCCAGTACTTC; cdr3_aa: CASSRGTGETQYF
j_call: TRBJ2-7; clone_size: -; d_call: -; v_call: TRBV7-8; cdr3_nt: TGTGCCAGCAGCGTTAGCCGGGGTAGCACCTACGAGCAGTACTTC; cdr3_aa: CASSVSRGSTYEQYF
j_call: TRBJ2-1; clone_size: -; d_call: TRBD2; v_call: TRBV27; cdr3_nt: TGTGCCAGCAGTCCGACCCTGGGACTAGCGGGAGTGGGTGAGCAGTTCTTC; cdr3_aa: CASSPTLGLAGVGEQFF
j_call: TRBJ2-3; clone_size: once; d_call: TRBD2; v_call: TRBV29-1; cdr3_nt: TGCAGCGTTGCGGGTCTAGCGGGAGATACGCAGTATTTT; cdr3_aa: CSVAGLAGDTQYF
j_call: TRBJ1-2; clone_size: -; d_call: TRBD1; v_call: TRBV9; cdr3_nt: TGTGCCAGCAGCGGATACAGGGGCTGGGAAGGCTACACCTTC; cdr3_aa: CASSGYRGWEGYTF
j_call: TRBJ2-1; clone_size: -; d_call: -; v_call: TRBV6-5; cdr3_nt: TGTGCCAGCAGTAGGGCGGGTGAGCAGTTCTTC; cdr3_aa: CASSRAGEQFF
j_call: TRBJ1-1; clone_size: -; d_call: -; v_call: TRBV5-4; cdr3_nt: TGTGCCAGCAGCCAGAACGAGAACACTGAAGCTTTCTTT; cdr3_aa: CASSQNENTEAFF
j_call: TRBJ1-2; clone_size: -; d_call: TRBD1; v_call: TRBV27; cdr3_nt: TGTGCCAGCAGTTCCACCGGGACAGTCTATTATGGCTACACCTTC; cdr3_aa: CASSSTGTVYYGYTF
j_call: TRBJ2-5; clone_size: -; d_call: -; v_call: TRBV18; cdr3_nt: TGTGCCAGCTCACCTGAGACGGGGACCCAGTACTTC; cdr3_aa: CASSPETGTQYF
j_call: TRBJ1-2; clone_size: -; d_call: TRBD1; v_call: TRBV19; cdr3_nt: TGTGCCACGACAGGGGGGAGGAACTATGGCTACACCTTC; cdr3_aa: CATTGGRNYGYTF
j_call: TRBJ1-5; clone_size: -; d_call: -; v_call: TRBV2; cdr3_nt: TGTGCCAGCAGTTTTTCCATGGCCCCTCAGCCCCAGCATTTT; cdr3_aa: CASSFSMAPQPQHF
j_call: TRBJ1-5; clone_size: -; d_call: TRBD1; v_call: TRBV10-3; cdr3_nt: TGTGCCATCAGTGAGGACAGGGGCGGTAGCAATCAGCCCCAGCATTTT; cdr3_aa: CAISEDRGGSNQPQHF
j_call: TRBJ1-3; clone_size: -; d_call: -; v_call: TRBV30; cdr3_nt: TGTGCCTGGAAGGAGGGATCAAGAAACACCATATATTTT; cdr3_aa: CAWKEGSRNTIYF
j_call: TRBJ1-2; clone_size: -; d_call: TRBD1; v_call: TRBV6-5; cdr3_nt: TGTGCCAGCAGTTACTCGACAGGGAATGGCTACACCTTC; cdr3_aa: CASSYSTGNGYTF
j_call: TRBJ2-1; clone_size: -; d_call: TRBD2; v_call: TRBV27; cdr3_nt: TGTGCCAGCAGTGTCGGGACTAGCGGGTACAATGAGCAGTTCTTC; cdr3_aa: CASSVGTSGYNEQFF
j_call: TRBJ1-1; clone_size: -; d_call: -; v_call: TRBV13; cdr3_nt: TGTGCCAGCAGCTTAGGCCTTATCCCCGAAGCTTTCTTT; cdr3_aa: CASSLGLIPEAFF
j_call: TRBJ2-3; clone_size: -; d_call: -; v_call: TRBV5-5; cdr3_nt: TGTGCCAGCAGCTTGGACCCCTCGATAGCGAGTAGCACAGATACGCAGTATTTT; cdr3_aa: CASSLDPSIASSTDTQYF
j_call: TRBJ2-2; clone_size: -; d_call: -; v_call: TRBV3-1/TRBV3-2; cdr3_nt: TGTGCCAGCAGCCGAGGGGGGGCCGGGGAGCTGTTTTTT; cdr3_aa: CASSRGGAGELFF
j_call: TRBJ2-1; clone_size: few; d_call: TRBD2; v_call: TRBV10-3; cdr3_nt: TGTGCCATCAGTGACGGGGGGAATGAGCAGTTCTTC; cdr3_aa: CAISDGGNEQFF
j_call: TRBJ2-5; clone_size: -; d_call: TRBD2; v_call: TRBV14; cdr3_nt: TGTGCCAGCAGCCAAGAAGCGGGGCGGAGAGAGACCCAGTACTTC; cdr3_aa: CASSQEAGRRETQYF
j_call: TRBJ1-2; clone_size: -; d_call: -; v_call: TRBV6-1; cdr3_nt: TGTGCCAGCAGTGTTCCATTTGGACTACCCTTCTATGGCTACACCTTC; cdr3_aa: CASSVPFGLPFYGYTF
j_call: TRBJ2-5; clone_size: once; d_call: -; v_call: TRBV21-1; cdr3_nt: TGTGCCAGCAGCAAAGACCTGACAGGACCGGAGACCCAGTACTTC; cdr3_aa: CASSKDLTGPETQYF
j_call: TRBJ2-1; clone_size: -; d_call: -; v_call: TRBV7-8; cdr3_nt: TGTGCCAGCAGCTTAGCTGGGCTAGGAGGCAATGAGCAGTTCTTC; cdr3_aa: CASSLAGLGGNEQFF
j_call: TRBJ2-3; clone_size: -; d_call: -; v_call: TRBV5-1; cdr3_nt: TGCGCCAGCTCACCCAAAAGGCAGGGAAAGACAGATACGCAGTATTTT; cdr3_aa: CASSPKRQGKTDTQYF
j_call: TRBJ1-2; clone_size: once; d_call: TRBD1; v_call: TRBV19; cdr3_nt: TGTGCCAGTAAGGACAGGGCTCTACATGGCTACACCTTC; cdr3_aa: CASKDRALHGYTF
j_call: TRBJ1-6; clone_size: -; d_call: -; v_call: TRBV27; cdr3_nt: TGTGCCAGCAGCAAACAGGGAAGCTCCTATAATTCACCCCTCCACTTT; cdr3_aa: CASSKQGSSYNSPLHF
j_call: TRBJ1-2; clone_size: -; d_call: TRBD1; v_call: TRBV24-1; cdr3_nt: TGTGCCACCAGTGCTTCGACAGGGACTGGGAACTATGGCTACACCTTC; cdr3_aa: CATSASTGTGNYGYTF
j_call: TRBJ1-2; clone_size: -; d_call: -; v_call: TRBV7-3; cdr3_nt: TGTGCCAGCAGCTTAACGGCCGCCCCAGCTAACTATGGCTACACCTTC; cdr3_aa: CASSLTAAPANYGYTF